This TCR beta chain originates from a study of cytomegalovirus exposure and HLA in healthy donors. Broader study findings: Within an earlier analysis, most TCR beta V segments proved productive either about 87% or about 30% of the time. Researchers counted some 150 TCR beta chains as cytomegalovirus-associated. Exclusion applied to some V segments, including TRBV6-2 and TRBV6-3, as they were indistinguishable.

For this clone: Its antigen is not identified.

The CDR3 totals 18 residues. CDR1 and CDR2 from the germline V gene are MDHEN and SYDVKM. V shed 5 bases and J 2 bases; nucleotides not matched to a gene: 13. Primers: 60 Vbeta forward and 13 Jbeta reverse. Produced via immunoSEQ multiplex PCR; TCRdb's table is partial and in-frame only. The table has approximately 88,000 clones, around 64% seen once. This TCR derives from a man in his sixties in good health and CMV-seronegative. The sample was PBMCs. This chain links TRBV28 with TRBJ2-7, with 12 bases identical to TRBD2. DNA of the CDR3: TGTGCCAGCAGTGACGGACTAGCGGGGCCTATTCGGACCTACGAGCAGTACTTC. As protein: CASSDGLAGPIRTYEQYF.